This is a list of T cell receptor beta chains from one sample in a study of tumour-infiltrating T cells in Burkitt lymphoma. The protocol was immunoSEQ multiplex PCR, while the TCRdb copy is restricted to in-frame clones and leaves out a portion. Here the sample spans 340 or so clones, roughly 24% being singletons. Material: tumor tissue. These receptors all come from a human donor with Burkitt lymphoma. The CDR3 runs from the conserved cysteine through the conserved F or W. D genes are given only for firm matches. Rows give clone size only sometimes, using once, few, many, or a class for an expanded clone.

>.|TRBJ2-5|.|TRBV5-1
CASSLGSQETQYF
TGCGCCAGCAGCTTGGGATCACAAGAGACCCAGTACTTC
>.|TRBJ2-3|.|TRBV5-1
CATSSSRSYTDTQYF
TGCGCCACCTCCTCGTCGAGGTCCTACACAGATACGCAGTATTTT
>few|TRBJ2-2|TRBD1|TRBV9
CASSVAKDRATNTGELFF
TGTGCCAGCAGCGTAGCTAAGGACAGGGCTACGAACACCGGGGAGCTGTTTTTT
>few|TRBJ2-1|TRBD2|TRBV19
CASREAGVGNEQFF
TGTGCCAGTAGGGAAGCGGGAGTTGGAAATGAGCAGTTCTTC
>.|TRBJ1-1|TRBD1|TRBV6-1
CASRQGFTEAFF
TGTGCCAGCAGACAGGGGTTCACTGAAGCTTTCTTT
>few|TRBJ1-1|.|TRBV9
CASSPQDGYTEAFF
TGTGCCAGCAGCCCCCAGGACGGATACACTGAAGCTTTCTTT
>few|TRBJ2-7|.|TRBV19
CASSIGFRDKYYEQYF
TGTGCCAGTAGTATAGGATTCCGGGACAAATACTACGAGCAGTACTTC
>.|TRBJ2-3|.|TRBV6-6
CASSGITDTQYF
TGTGCCAGCAGTGGAATCACAGATACGCAGTATTTT
>.|TRBJ2-7|.|TRBV5-1
CASNLMDVGSYEQYF
TGCGCCAGCAACTTGATGGATGTTGGGTCCTACGAGCAGTACTTC
>few|TRBJ1-5|TRBD1|TRBV30
CASGRGEWTQPQHF
TGTGCCTCAGGCAGGGGGGAATGGACTCAGCCCCAGCATTTT
>.|TRBJ1-1|.|TRBV6-6
CASSYWGLSEAFF
TGTGCCAGCAGTTATTGGGGATTGTCGGAAGCTTTCTTT
>few|TRBJ2-1|.|TRBV5-1
CASSSSVAEQFF
TGCGCCAGCAGCTCTTCAGTCGCTGAGCAGTTCTTC
>.|TRBJ2-7|.|TRBV7-6
CVSSLASQGIEQYF
TGTGTCAGCAGCCTGGCCTCACAGGGAATCGAGCAGTACTTC
>.|TRBJ2-5|TRBD2|TRBV19
CASSVSGIQETQYF
TGTGCCAGTAGTGTTAGCGGGATTCAAGAGACCCAGTACTTC
>few|TRBJ1-1|.|TRBV5-1
CASSLYQVKNTEAFF
TGCGCCAGCAGCTTGTATCAGGTTAAGAACACTGAAGCTTTCTTT
>.|TRBJ2-5|.|TRBV19
CASSIIADGETQYF
TGTGCCAGTAGTATCATCGCCGACGGGGAGACCCAGTACTTC
>few|TRBJ2-2|.|TRBV28
CASSPVATGSGELFF
TGTGCCAGCAGTCCGGTGGCAACTGGAAGCGGGGAGCTGTTTTTT
>.|TRBJ2-7|TRBD2|TRBV7-9
CASSPTSAHEQYF
TGTGCCAGCAGCCCCACTAGCGCTCACGAGCAGTACTTC
>few|TRBJ2-1|.|TRBV7-6
CASSLGPGNEQFF
TGTGCCAGCAGCTTAGGGCCGGGGAATGAGCAGTTCTTC
>.|TRBJ2-1|.|TRBV27
CASSLRGDGGEQFF
TGTGCCAGCAGTCTAAGGGGAGATGGCGGTGAGCAGTTCTTC
>few|TRBJ2-6|.|TRBV14
CASSQGASGANVLTF
TGTGCCAGCAGCCAGGGGGCCTCTGGGGCCAACGTCCTGACTTTC
>few|TRBJ2-7|.|TRBV5-1
CASSDGQSYEQYF
TGCGCCAGCAGCGATGGACAGAGCTACGAGCAGTACTTC
>few|TRBJ2-1|TRBD2|TRBV19
CASNTGLAGGNEQFF
TGTGCCAGTAACACGGGACTAGCGGGTGGGAATGAGCAGTTCTTC
>.|TRBJ2-5|.|TRBV5-6
CASILGRQTMETQYF
TGTGCCAGCATCCTTGGGAGACAGACAATGGAGACCCAGTACTTC
>.|TRBJ2-7|.|TRBV19
CASSSDHYEQYF
TGTGCCAGTAGTTCAGACCACTACGAGCAGTACTTC
>.|TRBJ2-3|.|TRBV6-6
CASSYVGVGIDTQYF
TGTGCCAGCAGTTATGTGGGAGTGGGTATAGATACGCAGTATTTT
>.|TRBJ2-7|TRBD2|TRBV5-1
CASSIAGGIYEQYF
TGCGCCAGCAGCATAGCGGGAGGGATCTACGAGCAGTACTTC
>.|TRBJ1-3|.|TRBV7-9
CASSLDFPAEGLSGNTIYF
TGTGCCAGCAGCTTGGATTTTCCCGCTGAGGGATTATCTGGAAACACCATATATTTT
>few|TRBJ2-3|.|TRBV30
CAWQIADTQYF
TGTGCCTGGCAGATCGCAGATACGCAGTATTTT
>.|TRBJ2-1|TRBD2|TRBV9
CASSVATRASGSWDNEQFF
TGTGCCAGCAGCGTAGCTACGCGGGCTAGCGGGAGTTGGGACAATGAGCAGTTCTTC
>few|TRBJ1-3|TRBD1|TRBV6-5
CASSSQTGYGNTIYF
TGTGCCAGCAGTTCCCAGACAGGGTACGGAAACACCATATATTTT
>.|TRBJ1-5|.|TRBV4-1
CASSQDDWQPSNQPQHF
TGCGCCAGCAGCCAAGATGATTGGCAGCCGAGCAATCAGCCCCAGCATTTT
>.|TRBJ2-1|.|TRBV19
CASRDGGGGQFF
TGTGCCAGCCGGGACGGGGGAGGCGGGCAGTTCTTC
>few|TRBJ1-1|.|TRBV28
CASLGSQNTEAFF
TGTGCCAGCTTAGGCAGCCAGAACACTGAAGCTTTCTTT
>.|TRBJ2-7|TRBD2|TRBV19
CASSIEAGVPREQYF
TGTGCCAGTAGTATAGAAGCGGGAGTTCCCCGCGAGCAGTACTTC
>few|TRBJ1-3|.|TRBV30
CAWSVTRENTIYF
TGTGCCTGGAGTGTAACCAGGGAAAACACCATATATTTT
>.|TRBJ1-5|.|TRBV19
CASSDSLARPQHF
TGTGCCAGTTCAGACAGCTTGGCGAGGCCCCAGCATTTT
>.|TRBJ1-1|.|TRBV7-8
CASSRRGSGTEAFF
TGTGCCAGCAGCAGGCGAGGGAGCGGCACTGAAGCTTTCTTT
>.|TRBJ1-5|TRBD1|TRBV28
CASSLWVGGGNQPQHF
TGTGCCAGCAGTTTATGGGTAGGGGGCGGCAATCAGCCCCAGCATTTT
>few|TRBJ2-1|.|TRBV14
CASSQVAYNEQFF
TGTGCCAGCAGCCAGGTGGCCTACAATGAGCAGTTCTTC
>.|TRBJ2-7|TRBD1|TRBV7-9
CASSGEGQDYEQYF
TGTGCCAGCAGCGGAGAGGGACAGGACTACGAGCAGTACTTC
>.|TRBJ1-2|.|TRBV7-9
CASSLIGSF
TGTGCCAGCAGCTTAATTGGAAGCTTC
>few|TRBJ2-7|TRBD2|TRBV13
CASNTKREGWHEQYF
TGTGCCAGCAACACCAAGCGGGAGGGCTGGCACGAGCAGTACTTC
>.|TRBJ2-1|TRBD1|TRBV4-1
CASSQDGTGGSEQFF
TGCGCCAGCAGCCAAGATGGGACAGGGGGCAGCGAGCAGTTCTTC
>few|TRBJ1-3|.|TRBV6-6
CASIVIEVSGNTIYF
TGTGCCAGCATTGTTATCGAGGTCTCTGGAAACACCATATATTTT
>few|TRBJ2-1|.|TRBV9
CASSLMARPVRGPYNEQFF
TGTGCCAGCAGCTTAATGGCCCGACCAGTCAGAGGACCCTACAATGAGCAGTTCTTC
>.|TRBJ2-7|.|TRBV6-6
CASIVSPYEQYF
TGTGCCAGCATAGTGTCGCCCTACGAGCAGTACTTC
>few|TRBJ1-1|.|TRBV11-3
CASSLAGNTEAFF
TGTGCCAGCAGCTTAGCAGGGAACACTGAAGCTTTCTTT